The 21 T cell receptor beta chains listed next were all sequenced from one sample in a study of technical replicates of blood from several donors. Here immunoSEQ multiplex PCR was the method, and the copy in TCRdb shows in-frame clones only, minus some. Altogether tens of thousands of clones are present, approximately 96% being singletons, with the ten largest covering roughly 0.4%. The material sequenced was T cells isolated from PBMCs. All receptors derive from a human donor in good health.

CDR3 sequence (DNA): TGTGCCAGCAGTTTGGAGGGCCGTGGCTACACCTTC. This encodes CASSLEGRGYTF. The genes are TRBV27 and TRBJ1-2, with no clear D. The CDR3 spans 12 residues. In germline, CDR1 is MNHEY, CDR2 SMNVEV (reference sequence). The ends were cut back, 3 bases at V and 7 bases at J, with 9 bases in the middle.

V usage is TRBV9 and J usage is TRBJ2-3; 14 bases map to TRBD2. With V trimmed by 4 bases and J by 1 base, 17 bases remained unmatched. The CDR3 covers 21 residues. CDR1 is SGDLS, CDR2 YYNGEE, per germline. The CDR3 here is CASSSPRLAGGPETRTDTQYF. DNA for the CDR3: TGTGCCAGCAGCTCCCCCAGACTAGCGGGAGGGCCCGAAACTCGCACAGATACGCAGTATTTT.

The V call is TRBV19, the J call TRBJ1-5; no clear D. The V gene lost 3 bases and the J gene lost 10 bases, with 10 bases spanning the gap. The CDR3 has 12 amino acids. Germline V CDR1 and CDR2: LNHDA, SQIVND (reference sequence). The CDR3 reads CASSMAQAPQHF. CDR3 nucleotide sequence: TGTGCCAGTAGTATGGCGCAGGCCCCCCAGCATTTT.

The chain has TRBV7-9 and TRBJ2-6; the D gene is possibly TRBD2 (6 bases). V dropped 5 bases and J dropped 0 bases, with 20 bases sitting between them. The germline gives CDR1 SEHNR, CDR2 FQNEAQ (reference sequence). The CDR3 totals 19 residues. Here the CDR3 reads CASSPEGLFESSGANVLTF. The DNA of the CDR3 is TGTGCCAGCAGCCCCGAGGGACTTTTTGAATCCTCTGGGGCCAACGTCCTGACTTTC.

This chain uses TRBV14 with TRBJ2-4, with 7 nucleotides matching TRBD1. This CDR3 contains 16 residues. Germline values: CDR1 SGHDN, CDR2 FVKESK. Germline trimming cut 3 bases from V and 6 bases from J; bases unmatched to any gene: 11. The CDR3 loop reads CASSHGLRGQRNIQYF. The CDR3 DNA reads as TGTGCCAGCAGCCACGGACTTAGGGGGCAGAGAAACATTCAGTACTTC.

The chain has TRBV7-3 and TRBJ2-1; 10 bases are a match to TRBD2. After removal of 5 bases from V and 4 bases from J, the junction contained 8 bases not matched to a gene. CDR3 length: 16 amino acids. Germline values: CDR1 SGHTA, CDR2 FQGTGA. In DNA, the CDR3 is TGTGCCAGCAGCCCTGACCCTAGCGGGAGATACAATGAGCAGTTCTTC. This gives the protein CASSPDPSGRYNEQFF.

The V gene is TRBV7-8, the J gene TRBJ2-1; no clear D. This CDR3 has 11 residues. The germline gives CDR1 SGHVS, CDR2 FQNEAQ. V lost 1 base, J lost 7 bases, and 2 bases lay in between. Here the CDR3 reads CASSLVNEQFF. Written as DNA, the CDR3 is TGTGCCAGCAGCTTAGTAAATGAGCAGTTCTTC.

V is TRBV4-3 and J is TRBJ2-1; 10 bases match TRBD2. CDR3 size: 17 residues. The V gene end was trimmed by 0 bases and the J gene end by 9 bases; junction bases not matched to a gene: 11. Germline loops: CDR1 LGHNA, CDR2 YSLEER. The CDR3 nucleotides read TGCGCCAGCAGCCAAGATCGTCTAGCGGGAGTAAGTTTTGAGCAGTTCTTC. Protein: CASSQDRLAGVSFEQFF.

This clone showed up just once. This chain connects TRBV11-2 to TRBJ1-2; a possible D gene is TRBD1 (5 bases). V dropped 1 base and J dropped 2 bases, with 17 bases sitting between them. Germline-derived CDR1 and CDR2 are SGHAT and FQNNGV. The CDR3 spans 17 residues. The CDR3 bases are TGTGCCAGCAGCTTAGGCGTCCGACAGCCCCCGAACTATGGCTACACCTTC. This sequence encodes CASSLGVRQPPNYGYTF. Full variable domain (remainder filled in from reference TRBV11-2 and TRBJ1-2): EAGVAQSPRYKIIEKRQSVAFWCNPISGHATLYWYQQILGQGPKLLIQFQNNGVVDDSQLPKDRFSAERLKGVDSTLKIQPAKLEDSAVYLCASSLGVRQPPNYGYTFGSGTRLTVV.

The chain combines TRBV11-2 with TRBJ2-7; D is uncertain. V lost 2 bases to trimming and J lost 2 bases, with 13 bases between them. This CDR3 is 15 amino acids long. CDR1 is SGHAT and CDR2 is FQNNGV in the germline V gene. CDR3 coding DNA: TGTGCCAGCAGCTTACCCGCGGAGAATACCTACGAGCAGTACTTC. It specifies CASSLPAENTYEQYF.

The rearrangement links TRBV9 to TRBJ2-1; 13 bases are a match to TRBD2. Unmatched junction bases numbered 3, after V lost 3 bases and J lost 6 bases. From germline, CDR1 is SGDLS and CDR2 YYNGEE. This CDR3 is 15 amino acids long. CDR3 coding DNA: TGTGCCAGCAGCGGAGGGACTAGCGGGATCAATGAGCAGTTCTTC. Translated, it gives CASSGGTSGINEQFF.

V usage is TRBV6-5 and J usage is TRBJ2-7; 9 bases match TRBD1. CDR1 is MNHEY, CDR2 SVGAGI, per germline. The CDR3 is made up of 15 amino acids. Trimming at V came to 6 bases and at J to 2 bases, leaving 8 bases not matched to a gene. CDR3 protein: CASRGRTGEAYEQYF. The CDR3 DNA reads TGTGCCAGCAGGGGTAGGACAGGGGAAGCCTACGAGCAGTACTTC.

The V and J genes are TRBV9 and TRBJ2-5, with a tentative D call TRBD2 (6 bases). V was trimmed by 0 bases and J by 2 bases, leaving 14 bases between them. The CDR3 spans 16 residues. CDR1 is SGDLS, CDR2 YYNGEE, per germline. CDR3 sequence reads: CASSVEMEGLQETQYF. CDR3 DNA: TGTGCCAGCAGCGTAGAGATGGAGGGGTTGCAAGAGACCCAGTACTTC.

The chain has TRBV9 and TRBJ2-7; 7 nucleotides line up with TRBD2. Germline-derived CDR1 and CDR2 are SGDLS and YYNGEE. The ends lost 2 bases at V and 3 bases at J; junction bases unmatched: 11. The CDR3 is 16 residues long. This chain's CDR3 is CASSVPGSAGVYEQYF. CDR3 in DNA: TGTGCCAGCAGCGTCCCTGGCAGTGCGGGAGTCTACGAGCAGTACTTC.

V and J are TRBV19 and TRBJ2-7, with TRBD2 matching over 10 bases. The CDR3 extends over 14 amino acids. V gave up 5 bases and J gave up 2 bases; unmatched junction bases: 3. Looked up from germline, CDR1 is LNHDA and CDR2 is SQIVND (reference sequence). CDR3 region: CASSPGLATYEQYF. As DNA, the CDR3 is TGTGCCAGTAGTCCGGGACTAGCGACCTACGAGCAGTACTTC.

The chain links TRBV2 to TRBJ2-7; perhaps TRBD2 as D (6 bases). Germline assignment: CDR1 SNHLY and CDR2 FYNNEI. The CDR3 has 13 residues. V lost 4 bases and J 3 bases, leaving 10 bases between the germline ends. The CDR3 loop is CASSVGLNYEQYF. CDR3 nucleotide sequence: TGTGCCAGCAGTGTTGGACTAAACTACGAGCAGTACTTC.

The V gene is TRBV12-1, the J gene TRBJ2-3; the table's TRBD2 call for D was not verified on the DNA. TRBV12-1 counts as a pseudogene. CDR3 length equals 20 residues. CDR3 loop: CASSFTFGAGGIVWTDTQYF. CDR3 sequence (DNA): TGTGCCAGCAGCTTTACCTTCGGTGCGGGAGGGATCGTGTGGACAGATACGCAGTATTTT.

The chain has TRBV5-6 and TRBJ1-3; 9 nucleotides match TRBD1. There are 17 residues in the CDR3. Per germline, CDR1 SGHDT and CDR2 YYEEEE. V was clipped by 4 bases and J by 3 bases; unmatched bases: 11. In nucleotides, the CDR3 is TGTGCCAGCAGCCCGGGACAGGGTTACCAAGTTGGAAACACCATATATTTT. Translated: CASSPGQGYQVGNTIYF.

The V gene is TRBV5-1, the J gene TRBJ1-2, with a tentative D call TRBD1 (5 bases). Trimming took 4 bases from V and 4 from J, leaving 14 bases between them. The CDR3 sequence is 14 residues long. CDR1 is SGHRS and CDR2 is YFSETQ in the germline V gene. CDR3: CASSPDTVPYGYTF. In DNA, the CDR3 is TGCGCCAGCAGCCCGGACACGGTCCCCTATGGCTACACCTTC.

V gene TRBV18 combines with J gene TRBJ2-2; 9 bases line up with TRBD1. With 4 bases clipped from V and 4 bases from J, the junction kept 4 bases outside the gene matches. The CDR3 has 15 residues. Looked up from germline, CDR1 is KGHSH and CDR2 is LQKENI. This CDR3 is CASSQGQGSTGELFF. The CDR3 coding sequence is TGTGCCAGCTCACAGGGACAGGGATCCACCGGGGAGCTGTTTTTT.

This chain links TRBV29-1 with TRBJ1-5; 8 nucleotides match TRBD1. V was clipped by 6 bases and J by 2 bases; unmatched bases: 6. Germline V gene sequence: CDR1 SQVTM, CDR2 ANQGSEA. The CDR3 extends over 14 amino acids. The CDR3 loop reads CSVAGTGGNQPQHF. As DNA, the CDR3 is TGCAGCGTAGCCGGGACAGGAGGCAATCAGCCCCAGCATTTT.